One sample yielded the 7 T cell receptor beta chains listed below, sequenced in a study of T cell responses to AZD1222 COVID-19 vaccine. Using immunoSEQ multiplex PCR, the repertoire was profiled, and TCRdb retains in-frame clones only, with some absent. This sample has around 59,000 clones, with 80% to 90% found just once. The source was peripheral blood, collected 28 days after the second AZD1222 dose. The source is an adult who received the AZD1222 COVID-19 vaccine.

The V gene is TRBV5-8, the J gene TRBJ1-2; D gene ambiguous. Trimming left V 0 bases short and J 4 bases short, with 13 bases between. Germline V gene lookup returns CDR1 SGHTS and CDR2 YDEGEE. The length of the CDR3 is 15 residues. DNA of the CDR3: TGTGCCAGCAGCTTGGGGCTGGGAATGTCCTATGGCTACACCTTC. This sequence encodes CASSLGLGMSYGYTF.

The chain has TRBV29-1 and TRBJ2-7; 16 bases agree with TRBD2. J was trimmed by 7 bases and V by 5 bases; bases with no gene match: 14. Germline loops: CDR1 SQVTM, CDR2 ANQGSEA. This CDR3 has 17 residues. CDR3 in DNA: TGCAGCGTTTCCCCCCGGGGACTAGCGGGAGGGCCGAGGGAGCAGTACTTC. Encoded protein: CSVSPRGLAGGPREQYF.

The genes are TRBV24-1 and TRBJ1-2, with a weak D call TRBD1 (6 bases). V lost 5 bases and J lost 4, with 10 bases in between. Germline V gives CDR1 KGHDR, CDR2 SFDVKD. The CDR3 has 13 amino acids. This CDR3 reads CATSGGGSYGYTF. In nucleotides, the CDR3 is TGTGCCACCAGTGGCGGGGGCAGCTATGGCTACACCTTC.

This clone came up once. This rearrangement joins TRBV5-1 to TRBJ1-4; D is ambiguous. Trimming stripped 5 bases from V and 7 bases from J, with 12 bases between. Per germline, CDR1 SGHRS and CDR2 YFSETQ. CDR3 length: 13 amino acids. The CDR3 is CASSVGMGEKLFF. For the CDR3, the DNA is TGCGCCAGCAGTGTGGGGATGGGTGAAAAACTGTTTTTT.

The gene calls are TRBV10-3 and TRBJ2-7, with 15 positions matching TRBD2. The length of the CDR3 is 16 residues. Germline V gene data show CDR1 as ENHRY and CDR2 as SYGVKD. With V trimmed by 5 bases and J by 5 bases, 7 bases remained unmatched. CDR3 region: CAISKGLAGGPNEQYF. CDR3 coding DNA: TGTGCCATCAGTAAAGGACTAGCGGGGGGGCCTAACGAGCAGTACTTC.

The chain has TRBV19 and TRBJ2-7, with a possible D match to TRBD2 (5 bases). The CDR3 contains 12 residues. The germline V gene has CDR1 LNHDA and CDR2 SQIVND (reference sequence). Trimming stripped 0 bases from V and 6 bases from J, with 6 bases between. The CDR3 reads CASSIDGSEQYF. The CDR3 bases are TGTGCCAGTAGTATAGATGGGAGCGAGCAGTACTTC.

The J gene is TRBJ2-7, the V gene TRBV10-3; D not resolved. From germline, CDR1 is ENHRY and CDR2 SYGVKD. The CDR3 runs 13 residues. Trimming left V 1 base short and J 4 bases short, with 8 bases between. CDR3: CAISELPGYEQYF. CDR3 sequence (DNA): TGTGCCATCAGTGAGTTACCCGGGTACGAGCAGTACTTC.